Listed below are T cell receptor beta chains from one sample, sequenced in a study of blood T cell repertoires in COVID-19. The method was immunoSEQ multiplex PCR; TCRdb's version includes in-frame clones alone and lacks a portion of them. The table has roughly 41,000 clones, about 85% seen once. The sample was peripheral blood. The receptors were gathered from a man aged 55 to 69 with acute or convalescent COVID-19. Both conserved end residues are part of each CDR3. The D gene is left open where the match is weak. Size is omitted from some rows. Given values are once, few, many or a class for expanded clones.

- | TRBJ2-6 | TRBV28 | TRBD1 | CASSLWGQGAGSGANVLTF | TGTGCCAGCAGTTTATGGGGACAGGGGGCAGGTTCTGGGGCCAACGTCCTGACTTTC
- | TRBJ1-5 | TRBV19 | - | CASTQSPYSNQPQHF | TGTGCCAGTACACAGTCCCCTTATAGCAATCAGCCCCAGCATTTT
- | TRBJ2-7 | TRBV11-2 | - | CASSLEAERDEQYF | TGTGCCAGCAGCTTAGAGGCGGAGCGGGACGAGCAGTACTTC
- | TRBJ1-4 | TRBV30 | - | CAWSVGQGFNEKLFF | TGTGCCTGGAGTGTAGGGCAGGGGTTTAATGAAAAACTGTTTTTT
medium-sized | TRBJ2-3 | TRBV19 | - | CASSVRSGALTDTQYF | TGTGCCAGTAGTGTGCGTTCAGGGGCACTCACAGATACGCAGTATTTT
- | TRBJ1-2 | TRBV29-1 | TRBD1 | CSAETGAVNYGYTF | TGCAGCGCCGAAACAGGGGCAGTTAACTATGGCTACACCTTC
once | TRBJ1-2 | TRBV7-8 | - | CASSLARERAGYTF | TGTGCCAGCAGCTTGGCTCGGGAAAGGGCTGGCTACACCTTC
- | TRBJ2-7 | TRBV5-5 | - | CASSLVWSSYEQYF | TGTGCCAGCAGCTTAGTGTGGAGCTCCTACGAGCAGTACTTC
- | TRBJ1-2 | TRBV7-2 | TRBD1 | CASSLGDRGLYGYTF | TGTGCCAGCAGCTTAGGAGACAGGGGGCTGTATGGCTACACCTTC
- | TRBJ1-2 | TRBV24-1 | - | CATSDNGQSHYGYTF | TGTGCCACCAGTGATAATGGACAATCTCACTATGGCTACACCTTC
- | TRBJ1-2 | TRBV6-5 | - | CASSYETSLPRGYTF | TGTGCCAGCAGTTACGAGACCTCTCTCCCGAGGGGCTACACCTTC
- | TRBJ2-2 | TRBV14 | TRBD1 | CASSLGTGGAGNTGELFF | TGTGCCAGCAGCCTCGGGACAGGGGGCGCGGGTAACACCGGGGAGCTGTTTTTT
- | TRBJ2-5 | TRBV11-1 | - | CASSLEDSRQETQYF | TGTGCCAGCAGCTTAGAGGACAGTCGTCAAGAGACCCAGTACTTC
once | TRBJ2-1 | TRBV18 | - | CASSPRAGSSYNEQFF | TGTGCCAGCTCACCAAGGGCGGGGAGCTCCTACAATGAGCAGTTCTTC
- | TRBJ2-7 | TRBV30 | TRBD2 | CAWQTSGASYEQYF | TGTGCCTGGCAGACTAGCGGGGCCTCCTACGAGCAGTACTTC
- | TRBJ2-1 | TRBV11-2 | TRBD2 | CASSVTYRTSDNEQFF | TGTGCCAGCAGCGTGACCTACCGGACTAGTGACAATGAGCAGTTCTTC
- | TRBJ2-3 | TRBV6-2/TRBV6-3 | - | CASSYVLASDTQYF | TGTGCCAGCAGTTACGTACTAGCATCCGATACGCAGTATTTT
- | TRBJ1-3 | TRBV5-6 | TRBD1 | CASSLDRGPSGNTIYF | TGTGCCAGCAGCTTAGACAGGGGGCCCTCTGGAAACACCATATATTTT
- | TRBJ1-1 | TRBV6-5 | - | CASSSSPHGADTEAFF | TGTGCCAGCAGTTCCTCTCCGCATGGGGCGGACACTGAAGCTTTCTTT
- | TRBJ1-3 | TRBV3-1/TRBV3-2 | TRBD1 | CASSPRGLGDTIYF | TGTGCCAGCAGCCCCAGGGGGCTCGGGGACACCATATATTTT
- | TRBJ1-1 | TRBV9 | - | CASTPREANTEAFF | TGTGCCAGCACTCCGCGTGAGGCGAACACTGAAGCTTTCTTT
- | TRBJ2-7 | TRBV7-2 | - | CASSLATGEQYF | TGTGCCAGCAGCTTAGCCACTGGTGAGCAGTACTTC
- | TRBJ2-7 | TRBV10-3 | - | CAAAQGYEQYF | TGTGCCGCAGCACAGGGCTACGAGCAGTACTTC
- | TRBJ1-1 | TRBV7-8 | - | CASSFADNTEAFF | TGTGCCAGCAGCTTTGCAGATAACACTGAAGCTTTCTTT
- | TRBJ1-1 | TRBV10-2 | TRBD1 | CASSGTGRNLEAFF | TGCGCCAGCAGTGGGACAGGGCGCAACCTTGAAGCTTTCTTT
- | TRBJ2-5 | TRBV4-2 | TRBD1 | CASSQGTGGWETQYF | TGTGCCAGCAGCCAAGGTACAGGGGGCTGGGAGACCCAGTACTTC
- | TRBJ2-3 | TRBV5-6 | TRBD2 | CASSRTSGENTQYF | TGTGCCAGCAGCCGGACTAGCGGGGAGAATACGCAGTATTTT
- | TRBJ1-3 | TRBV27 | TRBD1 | CASRPEGASGNTIYF | TGTGCCAGCAGACCGGAGGGGGCCTCTGGAAACACCATATATTTT
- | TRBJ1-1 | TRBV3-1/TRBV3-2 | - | CASSRLGQLPNTEAFF | TGTGCCAGCAGCCGACTCGGACAGCTCCCCAACACTGAAGCTTTCTTT
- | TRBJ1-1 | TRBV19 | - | CASSIVAGAVNTEAFF | TGTGCCAGTAGTATAGTGGCAGGCGCAGTGAACACTGAAGCTTTCTTT
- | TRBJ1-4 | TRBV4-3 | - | CASSDNVGANEKLFF | TGCGCCAGCAGCGATAATGTTGGGGCCAATGAAAAACTGTTTTTT
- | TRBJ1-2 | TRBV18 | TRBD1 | CASSRSQGADGYTF | TGTGCCAGCTCACGGTCACAGGGGGCTGATGGCTACACCTTC
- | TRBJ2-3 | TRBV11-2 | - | CATRSVRGGADTQYF | TGTGCCACCCGGTCAGTGAGGGGAGGTGCAGATACGCAGTATTTT
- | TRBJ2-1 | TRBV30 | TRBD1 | CAAGTGFDNEQFF | TGTGCCGCGGGGACAGGGTTCGACAATGAGCAGTTCTTC
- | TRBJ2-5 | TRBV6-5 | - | CASSWGQGLQETQYF | TGTGCCAGCAGTTGGGGCCAGGGCCTTCAAGAGACCCAGTACTTC
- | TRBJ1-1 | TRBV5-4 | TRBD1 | CASSSDREAFF | TGTGCCAGCAGCTCGGACAGGGAAGCTTTCTTT
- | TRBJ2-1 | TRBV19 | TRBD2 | CASSPLAEAYNEQFF | TGTGCCAGTAGTCCTCTAGCGGAGGCATACAATGAGCAGTTCTTC
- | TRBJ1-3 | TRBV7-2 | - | CASSLADRGYGNTIYF | TGTGCCAGCAGCTTAGCGGATCGGGGGTACGGAAACACCATATATTTT
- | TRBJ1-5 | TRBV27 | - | CASSLGPVNQPQHF | TGTGCCAGCAGTTTAGGGCCAGTCAATCAGCCCCAGCATTTT
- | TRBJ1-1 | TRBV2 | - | CASSRGGEKAFF | TGTGCCAGCAGTAGGGGGGGGGAGAAAGCTTTCTTT
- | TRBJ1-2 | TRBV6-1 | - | CASNDRNYGYTF | TGTGCCAGCAATGACAGGAACTATGGCTACACCTTC
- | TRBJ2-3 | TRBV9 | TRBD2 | CASSVDIGGDGDTQYF | TGTGCCAGCAGCGTAGATATCGGGGGGGATGGAGATACGCAGTATTTT
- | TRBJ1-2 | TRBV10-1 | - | CASSESKGPIYGYTF | TGCGCCAGCAGTGAGTCAAAGGGGCCCATCTATGGCTACACCTTC
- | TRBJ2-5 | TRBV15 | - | CATSRDRTGETQYF | TGTGCCACCAGCAGAGATCGGACGGGGGAGACCCAGTACTTC
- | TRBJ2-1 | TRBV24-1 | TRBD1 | CATSDFTSGGQSIEQFF | TGTGCCACCAGTGATTTCACGTCAGGGGGACAGTCCATCGAGCAGTTCTTC
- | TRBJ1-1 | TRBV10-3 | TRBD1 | CAISKQGLQGAFF | TGTGCCATCAGTAAACAGGGGCTGCAGGGAGCTTTCTTT
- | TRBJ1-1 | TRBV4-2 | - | CASSQDRGGGTEAFF | TGTGCCAGCAGCCAAGACAGGGGTGGAGGCACTGAAGCTTTCTTT
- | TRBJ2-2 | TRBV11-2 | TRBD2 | CASTTSGDSGELFF | TGTGCCAGCACGACTAGCGGGGACTCCGGGGAGCTGTTTTTT
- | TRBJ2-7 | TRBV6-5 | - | CASSRSGLYEQYF | TGTGCCAGCAGCCGCTCGGGTTTGTACGAGCAGTACTTC